This TCR beta chain was identified in a study of technical replicates of blood from several donors. Sequenced by immunoSEQ multiplex PCR; TCRdb stores in-frame clones only, minus some. This sample yields 50,000 to 60,000 clones, of which about 95% are seen a single time; about 3% belongs to the top ten. V gave up 2 bases and J gave up 7 bases; unmatched junction bases: 11. Germline V lookup: CDR1 SGHNT, CDR2 YENEEA. The CDR3 is 15 amino acids. V is TRBV11-3 and J is TRBJ2-7; 7 bases map to TRBD2. The clonotype originates from a human donor in good health. Some clones in this sample may be carry-over from other donors' samples. The sequenced sample consisted of PBMCs. CDR3 amino acids: CASSLSPSGGAEQYF. In DNA, the CDR3 is TGTGCCAGCAGCTTAAGCCCTAGCGGCGGCGCAGAGCAGTACTTC.